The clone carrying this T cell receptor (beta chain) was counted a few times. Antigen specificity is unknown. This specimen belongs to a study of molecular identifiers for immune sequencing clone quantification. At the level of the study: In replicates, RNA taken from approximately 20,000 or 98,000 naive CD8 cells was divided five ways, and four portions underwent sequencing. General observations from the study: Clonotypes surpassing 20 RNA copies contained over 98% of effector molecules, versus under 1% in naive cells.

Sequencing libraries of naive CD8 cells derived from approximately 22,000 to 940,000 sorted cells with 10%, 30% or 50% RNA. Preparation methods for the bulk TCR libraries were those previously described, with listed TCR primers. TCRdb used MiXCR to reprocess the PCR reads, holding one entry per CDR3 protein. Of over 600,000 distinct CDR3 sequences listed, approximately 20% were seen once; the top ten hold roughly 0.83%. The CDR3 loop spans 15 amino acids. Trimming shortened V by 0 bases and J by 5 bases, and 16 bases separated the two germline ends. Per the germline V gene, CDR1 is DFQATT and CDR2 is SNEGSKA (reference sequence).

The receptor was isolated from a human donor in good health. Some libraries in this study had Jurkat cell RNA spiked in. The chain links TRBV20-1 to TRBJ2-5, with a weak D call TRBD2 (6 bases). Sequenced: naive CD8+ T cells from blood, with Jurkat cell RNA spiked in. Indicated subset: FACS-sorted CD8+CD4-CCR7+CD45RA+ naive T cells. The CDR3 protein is CSAREVGGMAETQYF. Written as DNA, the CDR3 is TGCAGTGCTAGAGAGGTCGGGGGAATGGCGGAGACCCAGTACTTC.